The clone carrying this TCR beta chain has at least ten counts. The TCRbeta library was prepared with unique molecular identifiers. TCRdb redid the calling of the PCR reads with MiXCR, one entry per CDR3 protein. The table lists 700,000 to 950,000 distinct CDR3 sequences, 15% to 20% of them singletons, with around 4.5% in the top ten. The data were taken from a study of T-cell reconstitution after alpha-beta-depleted transplantation in children. Here the sequenced sample was PBMCs, mostly from graft donor cells, taken 360 days after TCRalphabeta/CD19-depleted stem cell transplant. This TCR was recovered from a male patient aged 10 to 17 who had a stem cell transplant for acute lymphoblastic leukemia, so the T cells may come from the graft donor.

CDR3 in amino acids: CAMGTGAHEQYF. The CDR3 DNA sequence: TGTGCCATGGGGACAGGGGCGCACGAGCAGTACTTC. V usage is TRBV10-3 and J usage is TRBJ2-7, with 10 bases matching TRBD1. Trimming cost V 9 bases and J 5 bases; bases outside gene matches: 4. The germline V gene encodes CDR1 ENHRY and CDR2 SYGVKD. The CDR3 extends over 12 amino acids.